These T cell receptor beta chains were read from a single sample in a study of beta chain features in type 1 diabetes. Using immunoSEQ multiplex PCR, the repertoire was profiled, and TCRdb retains in-frame clones only, with some absent. The table includes about 360,000 clones, 10% to 15% detected once. The sequenced sample consisted of naive CD4+ T cells from blood. The receptors derive from a man between 18 and 29 years old in good health. Each CDR3 is given with its conserved first and last residue. D genes are given only for firm matches. Clone size, where shown, is once, few, many, or a class for clones that have expanded.

J gene: TRBJ2-1
V gene: TRBV30
CDR3 length: 18
D gene: TRBD2
clone size: .
CDR3 DNA: TGTGCCTGGAGTGTACTTAGGCGGACTAGCCGGTCCTACAATGAGCAGTTCTTC
CDR3 protein: CAWSVLRRTSRSYNEQFF

J gene: TRBJ2-7
V gene: TRBV4-3
CDR3 length: 15
D gene: .
clone size: .
CDR3 DNA: TGCGCCAGCAGCCAAGATCAGACAGGCGACTACGAGCAGTACTTC
CDR3 protein: CASSQDQTGDYEQYF

J gene: TRBJ1-2
V gene: TRBV5-1
CDR3 length: 16
D gene: TRBD1
clone size: .
CDR3 DNA: TGCGCCAGCAGCTTGGCGGACAGGGGATCGTCCTATGGCTACACCTTC
CDR3 protein: CASSLADRGSSYGYTF

J gene: TRBJ1-4
V gene: TRBV29-1
CDR3 length: 12
D gene: .
clone size: many
CDR3 DNA: TGCAGCGTTCGAGGGGGAGATGAAAAACTGTTTTTT
CDR3 protein: CSVRGGDEKLFF

J gene: TRBJ2-5
V gene: TRBV7-9
CDR3 length: 13
D gene: TRBD2
clone size: few
CDR3 DNA: TGTGCCAGCAGCTTAACTAGCGGGGGGCTCGTTAACTTC
CDR3 protein: CASSLTSGGLVNF

J gene: TRBJ2-1
V gene: TRBV7-7
CDR3 length: 15
D gene: TRBD2
clone size: .
CDR3 DNA: TGTGCTAGCAGCTCGACTAGCGGGAGTACGGATGAGCAGTTCTTC
CDR3 protein: CASSSTSGSTDEQFF

J gene: TRBJ2-1
V gene: TRBV2
CDR3 length: 14
D gene: .
clone size: few
CDR3 DNA: TGTGCCAGCAGGGCTACTAGTTCCTACAATGAGCAGTTCTTC
CDR3 protein: CASRATSSYNEQFF

J gene: TRBJ2-3
V gene: TRBV5-6
CDR3 length: 19
D gene: TRBD2
clone size: .
CDR3 DNA: TGTGCCAGCAGCTCAGTCCCGGGACTAGCGGGGCGACCAACAGATACGCAGTATTTT
CDR3 protein: CASSSVPGLAGRPTDTQYF

J gene: TRBJ2-5
V gene: TRBV9
CDR3 length: 13
D gene: .
clone size: .
CDR3 DNA: TGTGCCAGCAGCGTAGCGGAGCAAGAGACCCAGTACTTC
CDR3 protein: CASSVAEQETQYF

J gene: TRBJ1-2
V gene: TRBV2
CDR3 length: 14
D gene: TRBD1
clone size: .
CDR3 DNA: TGTGCCAGCAGGGGCGGGACAGGGGGCGAGGGCTACACCTTC
CDR3 protein: CASRGGTGGEGYTF

J gene: TRBJ2-1
V gene: TRBV6-1
CDR3 length: 15
D gene: TRBD2
clone size: .
CDR3 DNA: TGTGCCAGCAGTGAAGGGACTAGCGGAGTCAATGAGCAGTTCTTC
CDR3 protein: CASSEGTSGVNEQFF

J gene: TRBJ2-7
V gene: TRBV28
CDR3 length: 14
D gene: .
clone size: few
CDR3 DNA: TGTGCCAGCCTCGGGACTTTAAGCTCCTACGAGCAGTACTTC
CDR3 protein: CASLGTLSSYEQYF

J gene: TRBJ2-3
V gene: TRBV7-2
CDR3 length: 15
D gene: .
clone size: few
CDR3 DNA: TGTGCCAGCAGCGCGAGCGGTCAGGGGTCAGATACGCAGTATTTT
CDR3 protein: CASSASGQGSDTQYF

J gene: TRBJ1-2
V gene: TRBV28
CDR3 length: 13
D gene: .
clone size: .
CDR3 DNA: TGTGCCAGCAGTTTAGTAGAGTACTATGGCTACACCTTC
CDR3 protein: CASSLVEYYGYTF

J gene: TRBJ2-3
V gene: TRBV7-9
CDR3 length: 17
D gene: TRBD2
clone size: .
CDR3 DNA: TGTGCCAGCAGCTTATGGGTAGCGGGGAGGAGCACAGATACGCAGTATTTT
CDR3 protein: CASSLWVAGRSTDTQYF

J gene: TRBJ1-3
V gene: TRBV7-8
CDR3 length: 13
D gene: .
clone size: .
CDR3 DNA: TGTGCTACAAAGGAGACGGCTGGAAACACCATATATTTT
CDR3 protein: CATKETAGNTIYF

J gene: TRBJ1-1
V gene: TRBV7-9
CDR3 length: 14
D gene: TRBD1
clone size: few
CDR3 DNA: TGTGCCAGCAGCTTAGCAGGGACAGGCTTGGTAGCTTTCTTT
CDR3 protein: CASSLAGTGLVAFF

J gene: TRBJ2-7
V gene: TRBV28
CDR3 length: 16
D gene: TRBD1
clone size: .
CDR3 DNA: TGTGCCAGCAGTTTATTTCCGGGACAGGGATCCTACGAGCAGTACTTC
CDR3 protein: CASSLFPGQGSYEQYF

J gene: TRBJ2-7
V gene: TRBV5-4
CDR3 length: 14
D gene: TRBD2
clone size: .
CDR3 DNA: TGTGCCAGCAGGAAGACTAGCGCTGCCTACGAGCAGTACTTC
CDR3 protein: CASRKTSAAYEQYF

J gene: TRBJ1-3
V gene: TRBV4-2
CDR3 length: 17
D gene: .
clone size: .
CDR3 DNA: TGTGCCAGCAGCCAAGATAAGGCTAGAGGCTCTGGAAACACCATATATTTT
CDR3 protein: CASSQDKARGSGNTIYF

J gene: TRBJ2-3
V gene: TRBV5-4
CDR3 length: 14
D gene: TRBD2
clone size: few
CDR3 DNA: TGTGCCAGCAGCTTGGGCGGGGGGGCGGATACGCAGTATTTT
CDR3 protein: CASSLGGGADTQYF

J gene: TRBJ2-1
V gene: TRBV2
CDR3 length: 13
D gene: TRBD2
clone size: .
CDR3 DNA: TGTGCCAGCAGAGGGACTAGCGAGGGTGAGCAGTTCTTC
CDR3 protein: CASRGTSEGEQFF

J gene: TRBJ2-7
V gene: TRBV9
CDR3 length: 14
D gene: .
clone size: .
CDR3 DNA: TGTGCCAGCAGCAGGCGGGACGGAGCTTACGAGCAGTACTTC
CDR3 protein: CASSRRDGAYEQYF

J gene: TRBJ2-1
V gene: TRBV5-6
CDR3 length: 11
D gene: .
clone size: many
CDR3 DNA: TGTGCCAGCAGCTTGACTTTAGAGCAGTTCTTC
CDR3 protein: CASSLTLEQFF

J gene: TRBJ1-2
V gene: TRBV7-2
CDR3 length: 12
D gene: TRBD1
clone size: few
CDR3 DNA: TGTGCCAGCAGTTCCAGGGGGTATGGCTACACCTTC
CDR3 protein: CASSSRGYGYTF

J gene: TRBJ1-2
V gene: TRBV6-5
CDR3 length: 12
D gene: .
clone size: few
CDR3 DNA: TGTGCCAGCAGTACAGAGAACTATGGCTACACCTTC
CDR3 protein: CASSTENYGYTF

J gene: TRBJ2-3
V gene: TRBV10-3
CDR3 length: 15
D gene: .
clone size: .
CDR3 DNA: TGTGCCATCAGTGACACCGCAGGGGGCACAGATACGCAGTATTTT
CDR3 protein: CAISDTAGGTDTQYF

J gene: TRBJ1-1
V gene: TRBV29-1
CDR3 length: 14
D gene: .
clone size: .
CDR3 DNA: TGCAGCGTTGAATCCCGGGGGGGCCGGACTGAAGCTTTCTTT
CDR3 protein: CSVESRGGRTEAFF

J gene: TRBJ1-5
V gene: TRBV7-2
CDR3 length: 13
D gene: .
clone size: .
CDR3 DNA: TGTGCCAGCAGCCTTACGGAGGAACAGCCCCAGCATTTT
CDR3 protein: CASSLTEEQPQHF

J gene: TRBJ2-1
V gene: TRBV5-6
CDR3 length: 16
D gene: TRBD2
clone size: few
CDR3 DNA: TGTGCCAGCACCCGACTGAGCGGGGGGGAGCGGAATGAGCAGTTCTTC
CDR3 protein: CASTRLSGGERNEQFF

J gene: TRBJ1-1
V gene: TRBV5-1
CDR3 length: 14
D gene: .
clone size: few
CDR3 DNA: TGCGCCAGCAGCTTGGACAGGGATGTTACTGAAGCTTTCTTT
CDR3 protein: CASSLDRDVTEAFF

J gene: TRBJ2-5
V gene: TRBV7-3
CDR3 length: 16
D gene: .
clone size: .
CDR3 DNA: TGTGCCAGCAGCTTAATCCCTGTAGCAGTCCAAGAGACCCAGTACTTC
CDR3 protein: CASSLIPVAVQETQYF

J gene: TRBJ1-5
V gene: TRBV28
CDR3 length: 15
D gene: TRBD1
clone size: .
CDR3 DNA: TGTGCCAGCAGTTTGGGGACAGGGGGCGGTCAGCCCCAGCATTTT
CDR3 protein: CASSLGTGGGQPQHF

J gene: TRBJ2-5
V gene: TRBV6-1
CDR3 length: 14
D gene: .
clone size: few
CDR3 DNA: TGTGCCAGCAGTGTGGGTTTGGGGGGAGAGACCCAGTACTTC
CDR3 protein: CASSVGLGGETQYF

J gene: TRBJ1-2
V gene: TRBV18
CDR3 length: 15
D gene: .
clone size: .
CDR3 DNA: TGTGCCAGCTCACCACGAACAGGGATACGGGATGGCTACACCTTC
CDR3 protein: CASSPRTGIRDGYTF

J gene: TRBJ2-1
V gene: TRBV7-6
CDR3 length: 16
D gene: TRBD2
clone size: .
CDR3 DNA: TGTGCCAGCACCTTACCTCGGGCTAGCGGGAGCAATGAGCAGTTCTTC
CDR3 protein: CASTLPRASGSNEQFF